The entry below describes one TCR beta chain. Its antigen is not known. This specimen belongs to a study of shared clonotypes between healthy human individuals. The study's findings and limits: When compared with the clonotypes that were shared by all four sorted-subset donors, the non-shared clonotypes turned out to have lower generation probabilities.

Profiling relied on immunoSEQ multiplex PCR, and the TCRdb table lists in-frame clones only, not all of them. The table lists about a million clones, roughly 70% of them singletons. Per the germline V gene, CDR1 is KGHSH and CDR2 is LQKENI. Trimming removed 1 base from V and 5 bases from J, with 9 bases in between. The CDR3 extends over 13 amino acids. The chain couples TRBV18 to TRBJ2-7; no firm D call. This TCR came from a man younger than 35 in good health. Material: memory CD4+ T cells sorted from blood. The subset is: CD45RA-negative fraction. CDR3 loop: CASSPQGRDEQYF. CDR3 nucleotide sequence: TGTGCCAGCTCACCACAGGGAAGGGACGAGCAGTACTTC.